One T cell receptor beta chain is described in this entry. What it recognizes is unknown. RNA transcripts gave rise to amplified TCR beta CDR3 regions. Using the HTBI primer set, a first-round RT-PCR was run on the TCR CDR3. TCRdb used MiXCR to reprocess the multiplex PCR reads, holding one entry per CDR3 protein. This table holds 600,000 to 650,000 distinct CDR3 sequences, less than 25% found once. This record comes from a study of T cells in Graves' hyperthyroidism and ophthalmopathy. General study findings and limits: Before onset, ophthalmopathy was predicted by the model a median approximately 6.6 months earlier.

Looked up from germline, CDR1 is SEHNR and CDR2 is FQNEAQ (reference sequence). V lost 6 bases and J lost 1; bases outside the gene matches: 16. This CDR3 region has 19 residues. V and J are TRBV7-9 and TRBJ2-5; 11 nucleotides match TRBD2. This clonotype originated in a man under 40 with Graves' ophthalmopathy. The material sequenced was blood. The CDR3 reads CASRAPPGLAEPPQETQYF. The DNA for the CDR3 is TGTGCCAGCAGGGCCCCACCGGGACTAGCGGAACCCCCCCAAGAGACCCAGTACTTC.